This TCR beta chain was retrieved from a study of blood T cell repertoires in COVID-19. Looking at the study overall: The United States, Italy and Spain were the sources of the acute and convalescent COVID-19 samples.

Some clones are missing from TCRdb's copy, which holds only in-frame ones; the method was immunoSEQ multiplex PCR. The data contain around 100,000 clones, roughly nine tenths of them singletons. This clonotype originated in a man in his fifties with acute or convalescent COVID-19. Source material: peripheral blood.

This chain's CDR3 is CASSRTGQTGELFF. The CDR3 DNA follows: TGTGCCAGCAGCAGAACGGGACAGACCGGGGAGCTGTTTTTT. The chain has TRBV6-2 or TRBV6-3 and TRBJ2-2; 7 bases agree with TRBD1. CDR3 length: 14 residues. Germline-derived CDR1 and CDR2 are MNHEY and SVGEGT. The V and J ends lost 6 bases and 5 bases, in that order; junction bases with no gene match: 6.